This T cell receptor beta chain was recorded in a study of CD8 T cells in ankylosing spondylitis. This clonotype came up many times. What it binds is unknown. TCRdb ran MiXCR on the 5' RACE reads and lists one entry per CDR3 protein. The sample consists of nearly 350,000 distinct CDR3 sequences, under 15% of them appearing once. The CDR3 totals 15 residues. Trimming pared 8 bases from V and 1 base from J, leaving 16 bases between. CDR1 and CDR2 (germline): MDHEN, SYDVKM. General study results and limits: Earlier literature documents some of the motif variants in reactive arthritis synovial fluid and blood. Matched synovial fluid from ankylosing spondylitis patients was reported to be enriched for disease-linked clones.

The sequenced material came from blood, either unsorted or a sorted T cell fraction (not recorded which). This clonotype was sampled from a male donor with ankylosing spondylitis or in good health (not recorded which). This chain links TRBV28 with TRBJ2-3, with a tentative D call TRBD1 (6 bases). DNA for the CDR3: TGTGCCAGCCAGCAGGGGACAATAGGCACAGATACGCAGTATTTT. Amino acid sequence: CASQQGTIGTDTQYF.